This entry is about one T cell receptor beta chain. Trimming shortened V by 5 bases and J by 7 bases, and 20 bases separated the two germline ends. The CDR3 extends over 15 amino acids. Germline CDR1 and CDR2: MNHEY and SMNVEV (reference sequence). The sample comes from a study of shared clonotypes between healthy human individuals. In the study overall: Each donor contributed plates that comprised three CD4 naive, three CD4 memory, two CD8 naive and one CD8 memory.

Repertoires were generated with immunoSEQ multiplex PCR, while TCRdb's copy carries only in-frame clones and drops some. The data contain about 2,200,000 clones, more than 85% of them seen just once; the ten biggest clones take up 1.5% to 2%. Only CD45RO-negative cells positively selected for CCR7 counted as naive CD8 cells, so terminally differentiated effector memory CD45RA+ cells were excluded. V gene TRBV27 combines with J gene TRBJ1-2; weak D call: TRBD1 (5 bases). This receptor was identified in a man younger than 30 in good health. Some clones in this sample may be carry-over from other donors' samples. Sequenced input: naive CD8+ T cells from PBMCs. Written as DNA, the CDR3 is TGTGCCAGCAGTCCCCTCCCCGCAGGGCGGGGTGGCTACACCTTC. Residues: CASSPLPAGRGGYTF.